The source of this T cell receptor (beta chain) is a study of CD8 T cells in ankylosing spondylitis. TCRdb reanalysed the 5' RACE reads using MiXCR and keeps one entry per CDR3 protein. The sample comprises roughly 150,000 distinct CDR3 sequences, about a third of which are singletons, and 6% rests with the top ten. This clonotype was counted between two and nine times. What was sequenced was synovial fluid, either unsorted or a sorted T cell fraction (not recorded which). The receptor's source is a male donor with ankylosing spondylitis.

The CDR3 protein is CASSDTGTGTDTQYF. DNA for the CDR3: TGCGCCAGCAGCGACACCGGGACAGGCACAGATACGCAGTATTTT. The chain couples TRBV5-1 to TRBJ2-3; 7 nucleotides match TRBD1. The CDR3 covers 15 residues. Unmatched junction bases numbered 6, after V lost 4 bases and J lost 1 base. Per germline, CDR1 SGHRS and CDR2 YFSETQ.